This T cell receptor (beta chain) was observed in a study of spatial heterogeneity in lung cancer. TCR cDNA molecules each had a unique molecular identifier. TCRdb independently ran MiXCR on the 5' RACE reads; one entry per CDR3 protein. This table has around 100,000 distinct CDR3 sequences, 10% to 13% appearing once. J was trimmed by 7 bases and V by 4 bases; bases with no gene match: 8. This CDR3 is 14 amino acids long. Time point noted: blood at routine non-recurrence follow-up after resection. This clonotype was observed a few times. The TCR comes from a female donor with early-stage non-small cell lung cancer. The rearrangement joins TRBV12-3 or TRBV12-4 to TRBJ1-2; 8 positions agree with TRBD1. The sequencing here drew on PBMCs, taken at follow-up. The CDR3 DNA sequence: TGTGCCAGCAGTTGGACAGGGCTGACGAGTGGCTACACCTTC. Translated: CASSWTGLTSGYTF.